Presented here are 17 T cell receptor beta chains from one specimen sequenced in a study of T cell responses to AZD1222 COVID-19 vaccine. Sequenced by immunoSEQ multiplex PCR; TCRdb stores in-frame clones only, minus some. The repertoire holds around 100,000 clones, with approximately 89% as singletons. The starting material was peripheral blood, obtained 28 days after the second dose of the MenACWY control vaccine. These TCRs come from an adult who received the MenACWY meningococcal vaccine as a control.

The chain joins TRBV7-9 to TRBJ1-1, with D possibly matching TRBD1 (6 bases). CDR1 and CDR2 (germline): SEHNR, FQNEAQ (reference sequence). Trimming removed 4 bases from V and 3 bases from J, with 18 bases in between. The CDR3 loop spans 16 amino acids. CDR3 nucleotides: TGTGCCAGCAGCTCGAGGGCGGGGACAATTGACACTGAAGCTTTCTTT. Its protein product is CASSSRAGTIDTEAFF. The variable domain in full, with the rest retrieved from reference TRBV7-9 and TRBJ1-1, is DTGVSQNPRHKITKRGQNVTFRCDPISEHNRLYWYRQTLGQGPEFLTYFQNEAQLEKSRLLSDRFSAERPKGSFSTLEIQRTEQGDSAMYLCASSSRAGTIDTEAFFGQGTRLTVV.

This chain uses TRBV5-7 with TRBJ2-5, with D perhaps matching TRBD2 (6 bases). TRBV5-7 is filed as an ORF, its function uncertain. This CDR3 comprises 14 residues. V was shortened by 4 bases and J by 1 base, with 11 bases between the two germline ends. In nucleotides, the CDR3 is TGTGCCAGCAGCCCCGGGGGTTCCCAAGAGACCCAGTACTTC. The encoded protein is CASSPGGSQETQYF.

CDR3 in amino acids: CASNIQGSSYEQYF. CDR3 nucleotide sequence: TGTGCCAGCAACATCCAGGGCAGCTCCTACGAGCAGTACTTC. This chain uses TRBV2 with TRBJ2-7; TRBD1 is a possible D gene (5 bases). CDR1 is SNHLY and CDR2 is FYNNEI in the germline V gene. The CDR3 is 14 amino acids. V was pared by 7 bases and J by 0 bases, with 13 bases between.

V usage is TRBV7-3 and J usage is TRBJ2-2; TRBD1 matches at 7 bases. V lost 4 bases to trimming and J lost 2 bases; unmatched junction nucleotides: 4. Germline CDR1 is SGHTA and CDR2 is FQGTGA. This CDR3 is 15 amino acids long. CDR3 sequence (DNA): TGTGCCAGCAGCTCCACAGGGGCCAACACCGGGGAGCTGTTTTTT. Its translation: CASSSTGANTGELFF.

CDR3 amino acids: CATSKGPGSNQPQHF. Written as DNA, the CDR3 is TGTGCCACCAGCAAAGGGCCCGGGAGCAATCAGCCCCAGCATTTT. The chain has TRBV15 and TRBJ1-5; D not certain. Germline CDR1 and CDR2: LNHNV and YYDKDF (reference sequence). The CDR3 extends over 15 amino acids. V lost 4 bases and J lost 1, with 11 bases in between.

The chain uses TRBV7-3 and TRBJ2-1; no clear D. V gave up 5 bases and J gave up 6 bases, with 8 bases separating them. The CDR3 runs 12 residues. CDR1 is SGHTA and CDR2 is FQGTGA in the germline V gene. CDR3 amino acids: CASSASFNEQFF. In DNA form, the CDR3 reads TGTGCCAGCAGCGCATCGTTCAATGAGCAGTTCTTC.

This chain connects TRBV3-1 (or the pseudogene TRBV3-2) to TRBJ2-7, with 9 positions matching TRBD1. There are 14 residues in the CDR3. Germline CDR1 and CDR2: LGHDT and YNNKEL (reference sequence). V dropped 4 bases and J dropped 1; count of bases not matched to a gene: 2. The CDR3 spells CASSRQGGSYEQYF. CDR3 sequence (DNA): TGTGCCAGCAGCCGACAGGGGGGATCCTACGAGCAGTACTTC.

This chain links TRBV7-8 with TRBJ2-1; possible D gene TRBD2, 7 bases. There are 16 residues in the CDR3. Trimming shortened V by 5 bases and J by 3 bases, and 17 bases separated the two germline ends. From germline, CDR1 is SGHVS and CDR2 FQNEAQ. As DNA, the CDR3 is TGTGCCAGCAGCCCGGTAGGGGGGGCCGGCTACAATGAGCAGTTCTTC. It is translated as CASSPVGGAGYNEQFF.

This rearrangement joins TRBV6-5 to TRBJ2-7; D is possibly TRBD1 or TRBD2 (5 bases each). Germline V gene sequence: CDR1 MNHEY, CDR2 SVGAGI. The CDR3 sequence is 14 residues long. With 7 bases removed from V and 6 bases from J, the gap between germline ends came to 19 bases. The CDR3 protein is CASTGRAFLTEQYF. As DNA, the CDR3 is TGTGCCAGCACGGGACGGGCGTTCCTGACCGAGCAGTACTTC.

The chain couples TRBV15 to TRBJ2-2; a possible D gene is TRBD1 (5 bases). Germline CDR1 and CDR2: LNHNV and YYDKDF (reference sequence). The V and J ends lost 0 bases and 3 bases respectively, with 17 bases between them. The CDR3 loop spans 18 amino acids. This CDR3 is CATSRDFSQGPHTGELFF. For the CDR3, the DNA is TGTGCCACCAGCAGAGATTTTTCCCAGGGCCCCCACACCGGGGAGCTGTTTTTT. The variable domain in full, completed from reference TRBV15 and TRBJ2-2, reads DAMVIQNPRYQVTQFGKPVTLSCSQTLNHNVMYWYQQKSSQAPKLLFHYYDKDFNNEADTPDNFQSRRPNTSFCFLDIRSPGLGDTAMYLCATSRDFSQGPHTGELFFGEGSRLTVL.

The chain joins TRBV6-1 to TRBJ2-7; D is uncertain. Trimming stripped 3 bases from V and 1 base from J, with 7 bases between. Germline CDR1 MNHNS, CDR2 SASEGT. The CDR3 is 13 amino acids. The CDR3: CASSDRLSYEQYF. The CDR3 region has the DNA TGTGCCAGCAGTGATCGGTTGTCCTACGAGCAGTACTTC.

In this sample, this clone turned up a few times. Written as DNA, the CDR3 is TGTGCCACCAGCAGGGGGGGCCTCTATGGCTACACCTTC. Its protein product is CATSRGGLYGYTF. The V gene is TRBV15, the J gene TRBJ1-2, with D maybe TRBD1 (6 bases). V was trimmed by 3 bases and J by 4 bases, leaving 9 bases between them. Germline V gives CDR1 LNHNV, CDR2 YYDKDF (reference sequence). This CDR3 is 13 amino acids long.

V is TRBV7-2 and J is TRBJ2-7; D gene ambiguous. Germline lookup yields CDR1 SGHTA and CDR2 FQGNSA. CDR3 length: 14 residues. V lost 5 bases to trimming and J lost 3 bases, with 14 bases between them. CDR3 coding DNA: TGTGCCAGCAGCCCGATTCTGCTCAACTACGAGCAGTACTTC. Translating it yields CASSPILLNYEQYF.

V and J are TRBV7-2 and TRBJ2-3, with D hard to call. Between the trimmed V and J ends, which lost 6 bases and 0 bases, there was a span of 4 bases. Germline V gene data show CDR1 as SGHTA and CDR2 as FQGNSA. CDR3 length: 12 amino acids. The CDR3 DNA is TGTGCCAGCAGACCTAGCACAGATACGCAGTATTTT. Its translation is CASRPSTDTQYF.

This rearrangement joins TRBV5-1 to TRBJ2-7, with D possibly TRBD2 on 6 matching bases. Looked up from germline, CDR1 is SGHRS and CDR2 is YFSETQ. Deletions cut 4 bases from V and 0 bases from J, with 17 bases between. The CDR3 loop spans 16 amino acids. Here the CDR3 reads CASSPSDFFGSYEQYF. The CDR3 DNA sequence: TGCGCCAGCAGCCCTAGCGACTTTTTCGGCTCCTACGAGCAGTACTTC.

V usage is TRBV7-9 and J usage is TRBJ2-1; tentatively, D is TRBD2 (7 bases). CDR3 size: 13 residues. V shed 5 bases and J shed 9 bases, with 14 bases lying between them. CDR1 SEHNR and CDR2 FQNEAQ come from the germline V gene (reference sequence). The CDR3 DNA reads TGTGCCAGCAGCGTCGCGGGGGCCCCTGAGCAGTTCTTC. This gives the protein CASSVAGAPEQFF.

J is TRBJ1-3 and V is TRBV18, with a weak D call TRBD1 (5 bases). CDR1 and CDR2 (germline): KGHSH, LQKENI. The germline V and J ends were trimmed by 5 bases and 9 bases, with 20 bases remaining between them. CDR3 size: 15 residues. CDR3 bases: TGTGCCAGCTCAGAGAACACCGGGACCCCAAGCACCATATATTTT. As protein: CASSENTGTPSTIYF.